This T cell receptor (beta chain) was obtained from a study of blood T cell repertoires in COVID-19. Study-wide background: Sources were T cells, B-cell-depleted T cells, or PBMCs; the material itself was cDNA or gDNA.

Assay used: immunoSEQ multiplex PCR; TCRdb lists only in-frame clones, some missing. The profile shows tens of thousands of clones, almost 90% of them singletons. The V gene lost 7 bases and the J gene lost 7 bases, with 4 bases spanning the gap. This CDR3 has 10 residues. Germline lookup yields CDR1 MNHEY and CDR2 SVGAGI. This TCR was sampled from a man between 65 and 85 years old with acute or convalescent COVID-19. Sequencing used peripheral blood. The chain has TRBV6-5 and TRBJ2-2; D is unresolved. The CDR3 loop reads CASNYGELFF. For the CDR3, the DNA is TGTGCCAGCAACTACGGGGAGCTGTTTTTT.